This T cell receptor (beta chain) was found in a study of blood T cell repertoires in COVID-19. At the level of the study: Donors in the United States, Italy and Spain gave samples during acute or convalescent COVID-19.

CDR3 size: 16 residues. Germline assignment: CDR1 SGHDT and CDR2 YYEEEE. Unmatched junction bases numbered 16, after V lost 5 bases and J lost 6 bases. This table comes from immunoSEQ multiplex PCR, and its TCRdb copy is limited to in-frame clones, with some not included. The sample has just over 150,000 clones, about 79% seen once. This sequence originates from a woman aged 45 to 65 with acute or convalescent COVID-19. Sequencing input: peripheral blood. The chain combines TRBV5-6 with TRBJ1-2; 7 nucleotides match TRBD1. CDR3 DNA: TGTGCCAGCAGTCACCCTGGAAGGGGGCGGTATAATGGCTACACCTTC. This codes for CASSHPGRGRYNGYTF.